This T cell receptor (beta chain) comes out of a study of Ad26.COV2.S vaccination and SARS-CoV-2 variants. Across the study: A participant enrolled in the COV1001 Ad26.COV2.S trial arm provided the sample. Intramuscularly, Ad26.COV2.S was given either once or twice, 56 days apart.

Treatment given: some 19 received Ad26.COV2.S at low or high dose, single or two shots; 5 received placebo; per-sample allocation not given. Sample collection was performed on day 63 after the first vaccine or placebo injection. Donor was an adult aged 18-55 years in Boston. The administered vaccine (an Ad26 vector) expressed Wuhan-strain SARS-CoV-2 spike. The CDR3 length is 11 residues. V was cut by 6 bases and J by 3 bases, with 2 bases left in between. Germline V gives CDR1 KGHSH, CDR2 LQKENI. The method was immunoSEQ multiplex PCR; TCRdb's version includes in-frame clones alone and lacks a portion of them. The data hold about 480,000 clones, with 87% observed a single time.

This rearrangement joins TRBV18 to TRBJ2-2, with no clear D. The sample consisted of peripheral blood, taken in a trial of Ad26.COV2.S vaccine versus placebo. The sequence was obtained from a person between 18 and 59 years old who received the Ad26.COV2.S COVID-19 vaccine or a placebo. The CDR3 loop is CASSDTGELFF. As DNA, the CDR3 is TGTGCCAGCTCGGACACCGGGGAGCTGTTTTTT. Using reference TRBV18 and TRBJ2-2 for the parts outside the CDR3, the full variable domain is NAGVMQNPRHLVRRRGQEARLRCSPMKGHSHVYWYRQLPEEGLKFMVYLQKENIIDESGMPKERFSAEFPKEGPSILRIQQVVRGDSAAYFCASSDTGELFFGEGSRLTVL.